These 31 T cell receptor beta chains share one sample of origin, sequenced in a study of CD8 T cells in ankylosing spondylitis. TCRdb called the 5' RACE reads again in MiXCR, with one record for every CDR3 protein. The sample has 220,000 or so distinct CDR3 sequences, approximately 10% seen once. Sequencing was carried out using blood, either unsorted or a sorted T cell fraction (not recorded which). These receptors were obtained from a male donor with ankylosing spondylitis or in good health (not recorded which).

This clonotype was recorded at least ten times. The chain carries TRBV5-6 and TRBJ1-6; D is unresolved. The CDR3 spans 12 residues. V was trimmed by 3 bases and J by 3 bases, leaving 1 base between them. Germline-derived CDR1 and CDR2 are SGHDT and YYEEEE. CDR3 DNA: TGTGCCAGCAGCTACTATAATTCACCCCTCCACTTT. Amino acids: CASSYYNSPLHF.

In nucleotides, the CDR3 is TGTGCCAGCAGCCCCATTCCGACTACCTACGAGCAGTACTTC. This translates into CASSPIPTTYEQYF. V usage is TRBV7-2 and J usage is TRBJ2-7, with a weak D call TRBD2 (5 bases). From germline, CDR1 is SGHTA and CDR2 FQGNSA. The CDR3 totals 14 residues. Trimming removed 5 bases from V and 2 bases from J, with 13 bases in between.

The table lists this clonotype with many counts. The J gene is TRBJ2-7, the V gene TRBV5-1; D gene ambiguous. This CDR3 comprises 11 residues. Trimming shortened V by 3 bases and J by 6 bases, and 7 bases separated the two germline ends. CDR1 is SGHRS and CDR2 is YFSETQ in the germline V gene. CDR3 sequence reads: CASSSGPEQYF. CDR3 sequence (DNA): TGCGCCAGCAGCTCCGGGCCCGAGCAGTACTTC.

The V call is TRBV20-1, the J call TRBJ2-5; 14 bases are a match to TRBD2. V shed 6 bases, J shed 5 bases, and the junction held 5 bases outside the gene matches. Germline values: CDR1 DFQATT, CDR2 SNEGSKA (reference sequence). The CDR3 is 14 amino acids. The CDR3 DNA follows: TGCAGTGCAAGGACTAGCGGGGGGCAGGAGACCCAGTACTTC. Amino acids: CSARTSGGQETQYF.

This clonotype was seen many times. V and J are TRBV5-4 and TRBJ1-1; a weak D match, TRBD1 (6 bases). The V gene lost 4 bases and the J gene lost 11 bases, with 21 bases spanning the gap. Germline-derived CDR1 and CDR2 are SGHNT and YYREEE (reference sequence). This CDR3 spans 14 amino acids. This CDR3 reads CASSIRPGEPMAFF. CDR3 DNA: TGTGCCAGCAGCATTCGACCAGGGGAGCCGATGGCTTTCTTT. Complete variable domain (other parts from reference TRBV5-4 and TRBJ1-1): ETGVTQSPTHLIKTRGQQVTLRCSSQSGHNTVSWYQQALGQGPQFIFQYYREEENGRGNFPPRFSGLQFPNYSSELNVNALELDDSALYLCASSIRPGEPMAFFGQGTRLTVV.

This chain links TRBV3-1 with TRBJ1-1; tentatively, D is TRBD1 (6 bases). Trimming stripped 0 bases from V and 6 bases from J, with 14 bases between. Germline V gene sequence: CDR1 LGHDT, CDR2 YNNKEL (reference sequence). CDR3 length: 15 amino acids. In nucleotides, the CDR3 is TGTGCCAGCAGCCAAGATGTTGGGGGCTGGGCTGAAGCTTTCTTT. Translating it yields CASSQDVGGWAEAFF.

This clonotype was seen a handful of times. The J gene is TRBJ2-2, the V gene TRBV12-3 or TRBV12-4; no clear D. This CDR3 is built from 15 residues. Trimming removed 3 bases from V and 4 bases from J, with 12 bases in between. The CDR3 DNA sequence: TGTGCCAGCAGTTTCTTAACCGGGTTCACCGGGGAGCTGTTTTTT. It is translated as CASSFLTGFTGELFF.

The chain uses TRBV11-2 and TRBJ2-4, with 12 positions matching TRBD2. The germline CDR1 and CDR2 sequences are SGHAT and FQNNGV. Losses at the gene ends were 4 bases for V and 0 bases for J; bases not matched to a gene: 10. The CDR3 length is 19 residues. CDR3 residues: CASSSLGLAGTLAKNIQYF. CDR3 DNA sequence: TGTGCCAGCAGCTCTCTAGGACTAGCGGGGACACTAGCCAAAAACATTCAGTACTTC. The full variable domain, rest sourced from reference TRBV11-2 and TRBJ2-4, is EAGVAQSPRYKIIEKRQSVAFWCNPISGHATLYWYQQILGQGPKLLIQFQNNGVVDDSQLPKDRFSAERLKGVDSTLKIQPAKLEDSAVYLCASSSLGLAGTLAKNIQYFGAGTRLSVL.

This clonotype was detected ten times or more. The CDR3 nucleotides are TGTGCCAGCAGCTTAGGTTTGGGCTCGGGGACCCAGTACTTC. Residues: CASSLGLGSGTQYF. The gene calls are TRBV7-2 and TRBJ2-5; D is uncertain. Trimming took 1 base from V and 7 from J, leaving 13 bases between them. The CDR3 consists of 14 residues. The germline CDR1 and CDR2 sequences are SGHTA and FQGNSA.

This clonotype was seen a few times. The rearrangement joins TRBV12-3 or TRBV12-4 to TRBJ2-7, with D unresolved. V was trimmed by 2 bases and J by 0 bases, leaving 8 bases between them. This CDR3 has 14 residues. CDR3 residues: CASSLSPSSYEQYF. As DNA, the CDR3 is TGTGCCAGCAGTTTATCCCCGAGCTCCTACGAGCAGTACTTC.

This clonotype was observed many times. The chain joins TRBV29-1 to TRBJ1-1; D ambiguous. The V gene's germline CDR1 is SQVTM and CDR2 ANQGSEA. Trimming took 4 bases from V and 4 from J, leaving 10 bases between them. CDR3 size: 12 residues. CDR3 DNA sequence: TGCAGCGTTGTGGACGCTCCCACTGAAGCTTTCTTT. This encodes CSVVDAPTEAFF.

This clonotype was counted a few times. The chain employs TRBV29-1 and TRBJ2-1, with D tentatively TRBD2 (6 bases). The CDR3 has 17 amino acids. Germline V gene sequence: CDR1 SQVTM, CDR2 ANQGSEA. Trimming shortened V by 0 bases and J by 0 bases, and 15 bases separated the two germline ends. In nucleotides, the CDR3 is TGCAGCGTTGAAGATCTATCCGGGGGAAGCTCCTACAATGAGCAGTTCTTC. This encodes CSVEDLSGGSSYNEQFF.

The table lists this clonotype with many counts. The J gene is TRBJ1-2, the V gene TRBV29-1, with TRBD1 matching over 7 bases. CDR3 size: 13 residues. The trim removed 7 bases at V and 3 bases at J, leaving 8 bases unmatched. Germline-derived CDR1 and CDR2 are SQVTM and ANQGSEA. The CDR3: CSAQDRADYGYTF. The CDR3 DNA reads as TGCAGCGCTCAAGACAGGGCGGACTATGGCTACACCTTC.

The J gene is TRBJ2-7, the V gene TRBV20-1, with D maybe TRBD2 (6 bases). V lost 1 base, J lost 3 bases, and 13 bases lay in between. CDR3 size: 14 residues. Germline V gene sequence: CDR1 DFQATT, CDR2 SNEGSKA (reference sequence). For the CDR3, the DNA is TGCAGTGCTAGAGCGGACGGACTACGCTACGAGCAGTACTTC. Residues: CSARADGLRYEQYF.

The V and J genes are TRBV11-1 and TRBJ2-3; 10 nucleotides align to TRBD2. This CDR3 is 19 amino acids long. V shed 4 bases, J shed 0 bases, and the junction held 13 bases outside the gene matches. Germline V lookup: CDR1 SGHAT, CDR2 FQDESV (reference sequence). In DNA form, the CDR3 reads TGTGCCAGCAGCTCTACTCCCCGTCCGACTAGCGGGAGCACAGATACGCAGTATTTT. Translated, it gives CASSSTPRPTSGSTDTQYF.

The V call is TRBV18, the J call TRBJ1-1; D unclear. The V end lost 0 bases, the J end lost 5 bases, and 10 bases lay between the germline ends. The CDR3 loop spans 14 amino acids. Germline CDR1 KGHSH, CDR2 LQKENI. This CDR3 reads CASSPPYGETEAFF. The CDR3 DNA sequence: TGTGCCAGCTCACCACCGTACGGAGAAACTGAAGCTTTCTTT.

The genes are TRBV12-3 or TRBV12-4 and TRBJ2-5; no reliable D call. CDR3 size: 14 residues. The V gene lost 5 bases and the J gene lost 1 base, with 11 bases spanning the gap. The CDR3 nucleotides are TGTGCCAGCAGTCCGTGGGGTACCCAAGAGACCCAGTACTTC. Translating it yields CASSPWGTQETQYF.

In its sample, this clonotype was seen a few times. This chain uses TRBV9 with TRBJ1-5, with D tentatively TRBD1 (5 bases). This CDR3 has 14 residues. Trimming cost V 0 bases and J 9 bases, with 13 bases left between them. Germline V gene data show CDR1 as SGDLS and CDR2 as YYNGEE. CDR3 nucleotides: TGTGCCAGCAGCGTAGGAGGAGGGGCCGGGCCCCAGCATTTT. This encodes CASSVGGGAGPQHF.

This clonotype was seen at least ten times. V usage is TRBV20-1 and J usage is TRBJ1-1; 7 bases are a match to TRBD1. Losses at the gene ends were 0 bases for V and 11 bases for J; bases not matched to a gene: 6. The CDR3 loop spans 12 amino acids. Germline-derived CDR1 and CDR2 are DFQATT and SNEGSKA (reference sequence). CDR3 DNA sequence: TGCAGTGCTAGAGATAGGGCGGGACAGGCTTTCTTT. Translation: CSARDRAGQAFF.

This clonotype has ten or more counts. V and J are TRBV5-1 and TRBJ2-1; 7 bases are a match to TRBD1. The CDR3 extends over 16 amino acids. Germline values: CDR1 SGHRS, CDR2 YFSETQ. J gave up 9 bases and V 0 bases, and 12 bases lay outside the gene matches. The CDR3 sequence: CASSLGDSPAVGEQFF. DNA for the CDR3: TGCGCCAGCAGCTTGGGGGACAGTCCCGCTGTCGGTGAGCAGTTCTTC.

The rearrangement uses TRBV7-8 and TRBJ1-1; tentatively, D is TRBD1 (6 bases). The CDR3 spans 13 residues. V lost 6 bases to trimming and J lost 4 bases, with 12 bases between them. CDR1 and CDR2 (germline): SGHVS, FQNEAQ. CDR3 sequence (DNA): TGTGCCAGCAGACCCACAGGGCCCACTGAAGCTTTCTTT. Its protein is CASRPTGPTEAFF.

This clonotype was seen repeatedly, ten times or more. This chain connects TRBV19 to TRBJ2-2; D remains unclear. Germline CDR1 reads LNHDA; CDR2 reads SQIVND (reference sequence). The V end was cut by 1 base, the J end by 6 bases, with 6 bases between. The CDR3 contains 13 residues. This chain's CDR3 is CASSIGRAGELFF. In DNA form, the CDR3 reads TGTGCCAGTAGTATAGGGCGAGCCGGGGAGCTGTTTTTT.

About this clonotype itself: One junction end disagrees with the germline gene, perhaps due to a read error. J is TRBJ2-1 and V is TRBV12-3 or TRBV12-4; a weak D match, TRBD2 (7 bases). CDR3 size: 15 residues. The CDR3 spells CASGLAGLRGNVQFF. The CDR3 coding sequence is TGTGCCAGCGGTTTAGCGGGCCTCAGGGGTAATGTGCAGTTCTTC.

This clonotype appeared many times. This rearrangement joins TRBV28 to TRBJ2-3; 8 nucleotides align to TRBD2. The germline V gene has CDR1 MDHEN and CDR2 SYDVKM. The CDR3 extends over 16 amino acids. V shed 5 bases and J 7 bases; nucleotides not matched to a gene: 14. In DNA, the CDR3 is TGTGCCAGCAGTGTAGCCGGGACTAGGAGCGCATATACGCAGTATTTT. Its protein product is CASSVAGTRSAYTQYF. The full variable domain, its missing parts supplied by reference TRBV28 and TRBJ2-3, is DVKVTQSSRYLVKRTGEKVFLECVQDMDHENMFWYRQDPGLGLRLIYFSYDVKMKEKGDIPEGYSVSREKKERFSLILESASTNQTSMYLCASSVAGTRSAYTQYFGPGTRLTVL.

This rearrangement joins TRBV2 to TRBJ1-5; D ambiguous. Between the trimmed V and J ends, which lost 3 bases and 0 bases, there was a span of 9 bases. CDR1 and CDR2 from the germline V gene are SNHLY and FYNNEI. CDR3 size: 15 residues. The DNA of the CDR3 is TGTGCCAGCAGTGAGAGGCGGGATAGCAATCAGCCCCAGCATTTT. Its translation: CASSERRDSNQPQHF. The complete variable domain, with remaining parts taken from reference TRBV2 and TRBJ1-5, reads EPEVTQTPSHQVTQMGQEVILRCVPISNHLYFYWYRQILGQKVEFLVSFYNNEISEKSEIFDDQFSVERPDGSNFTLKIRSTKLEDSAMYFCASSERRDSNQPQHFGDGTRLSIL.

The chain is built from TRBV20-1 and TRBJ2-7; D is perhaps TRBD2 (6 bases). Germline CDR1 reads DFQATT; CDR2 reads SNEGSKA (reference sequence). The CDR3 length is 14 residues. The V gene lost 1 base and the J gene lost 7 bases, with 17 bases spanning the gap. The CDR3 spells CSARAGNGREEQYF. Written as DNA, the CDR3 is TGCAGTGCTAGAGCAGGGAATGGACGGGAGGAGCAGTACTTC.

A word on this clonotype: With a much larger clone just one base away, this may be a read error. V usage is TRBV29-1 and J usage is TRBJ2-2; TRBD2 matches 8 bases. After removal of 5 bases from V and 5 bases from J, the junction contained 10 bases not matched to a gene. This CDR3 comprises 15 residues. Germline lookup yields CDR1 SQVTM and CDR2 ANQGSEA. CDR3 loop: CSVTNSGEVTGELFF. The CDR3 DNA sequence: TGCAGCGTTACTAATAGCGGGGAAGTTACCGGGGAGCTGTTTTTT.

A few counts support this clonotype. The chain is built from TRBV12-3 or TRBV12-4 and TRBJ2-1; D remains unclear. The V gene lost 6 bases and the J gene lost 2 bases, with 17 bases spanning the gap. This CDR3 spans 16 amino acids. CDR3 sequence: CASRADLGGTYNEQFF. In DNA form, the CDR3 reads TGTGCCAGCAGGGCCGATCTAGGTGGCACCTACAATGAGCAGTTCTTC.

J is TRBJ1-2 and V is TRBV3-1, with D maybe TRBD1 (5 bases). Trimming took off 8 bases at V and 7 bases at J, with 14 bases between the two ends. The CDR3 has 12 residues. CDR1 LGHDT and CDR2 YNNKEL come from the germline V gene (reference sequence). The CDR3, as DNA: TGTGCCAGCGGAGGGGACGGGCCTGGCTACACCTTC. It specifies CASGGDGPGYTF.

This clonotype was observed many times. The chain uses TRBV7-3 and TRBJ1-4; unclear D gene. The germline V gene has CDR1 SGHTA and CDR2 FQGTGA. The germline V and J ends were trimmed by 0 bases and 1 base, with 6 bases remaining between them. CDR3 size: 15 residues. The CDR3 bases are TGTGCCAGCAGCTTAACCCGGGGAACTAATGAAAAACTGTTTTTT. As protein: CASSLTRGTNEKLFF.

About this clonotype itself: The junction departs from germline at one end; a sequencing error may be responsible. This chain links TRBV29-1 with TRBJ2-1, with 12 bases that match TRBD2. This CDR3 has 13 residues. CDR1 and CDR2 from the germline V gene are SQVTM and ANQGSEA. CDR3 in amino acids: CSVDVTSGGLRAF. CDR3 coding DNA: TGCAGCGTTGACGTCACTAGCGGGGGGCTTCGTGCCTTC.